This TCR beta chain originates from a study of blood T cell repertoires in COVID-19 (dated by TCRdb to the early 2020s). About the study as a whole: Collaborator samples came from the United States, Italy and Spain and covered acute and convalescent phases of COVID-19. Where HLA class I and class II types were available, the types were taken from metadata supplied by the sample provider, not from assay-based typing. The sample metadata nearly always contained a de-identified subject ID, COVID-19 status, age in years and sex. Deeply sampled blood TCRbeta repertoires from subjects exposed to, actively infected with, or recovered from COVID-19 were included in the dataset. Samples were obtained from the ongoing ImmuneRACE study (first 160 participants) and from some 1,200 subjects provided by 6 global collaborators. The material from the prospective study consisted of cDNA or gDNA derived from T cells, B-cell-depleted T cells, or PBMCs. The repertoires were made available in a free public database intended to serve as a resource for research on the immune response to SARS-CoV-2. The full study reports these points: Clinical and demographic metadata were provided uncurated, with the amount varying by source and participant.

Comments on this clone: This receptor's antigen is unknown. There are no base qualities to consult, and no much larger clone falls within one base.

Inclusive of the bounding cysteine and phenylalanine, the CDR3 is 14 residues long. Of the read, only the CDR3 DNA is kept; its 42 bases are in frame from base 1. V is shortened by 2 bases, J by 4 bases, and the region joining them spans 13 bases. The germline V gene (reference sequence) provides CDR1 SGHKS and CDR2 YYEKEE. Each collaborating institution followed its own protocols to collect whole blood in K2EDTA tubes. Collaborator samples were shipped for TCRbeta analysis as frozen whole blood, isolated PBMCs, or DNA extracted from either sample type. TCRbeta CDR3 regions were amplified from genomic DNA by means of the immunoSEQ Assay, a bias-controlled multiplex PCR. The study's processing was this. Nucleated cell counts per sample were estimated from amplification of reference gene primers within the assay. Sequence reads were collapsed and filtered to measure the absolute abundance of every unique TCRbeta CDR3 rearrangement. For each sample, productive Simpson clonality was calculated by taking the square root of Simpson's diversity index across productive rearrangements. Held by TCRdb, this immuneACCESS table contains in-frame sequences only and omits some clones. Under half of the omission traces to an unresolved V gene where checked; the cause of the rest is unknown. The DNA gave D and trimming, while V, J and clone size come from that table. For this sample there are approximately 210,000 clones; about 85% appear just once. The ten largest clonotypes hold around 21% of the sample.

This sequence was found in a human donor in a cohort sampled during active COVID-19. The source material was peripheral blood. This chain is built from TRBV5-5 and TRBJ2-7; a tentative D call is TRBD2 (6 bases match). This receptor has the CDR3 CASSFGGAGYEQYF. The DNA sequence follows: TGTGCCAGCAGCTTCGGAGGGGCTGGGTACGAGCAGTACTTC.